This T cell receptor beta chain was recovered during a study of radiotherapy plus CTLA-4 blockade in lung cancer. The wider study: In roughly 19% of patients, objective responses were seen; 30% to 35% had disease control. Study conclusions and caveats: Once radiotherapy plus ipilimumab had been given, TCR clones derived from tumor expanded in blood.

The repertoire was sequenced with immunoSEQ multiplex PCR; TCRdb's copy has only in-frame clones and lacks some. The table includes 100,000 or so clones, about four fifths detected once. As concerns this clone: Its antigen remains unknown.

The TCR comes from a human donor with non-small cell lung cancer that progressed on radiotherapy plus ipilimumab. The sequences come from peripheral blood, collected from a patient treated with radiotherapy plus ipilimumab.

The CDR3 spells CAWSVREGTPGYTF. The CDR3 region has the DNA TGTGCCTGGAGTGTACGAGAAGGGACCCCCGGCTACACCTTC. This chain joins TRBV30 and TRBJ1-2; D may be TRBD1 (5 bases). Trimming took off 0 bases at V and 8 bases at J, with 16 bases between the two ends. CDR1 and CDR2 from the germline V gene are GTSNPN and SVGIG (reference sequence). The CDR3 consists of 14 residues.